What follows describes a single TCR beta chain. The specificity of this receptor is unknown. Base qualities are missing; no much larger clone stands one base away. Library creation used the immunoSEQ multiplex PCR assay. For the multiplex PCR, a mixture combining 60 forward primers for TCR Vbeta segments and 13 reverse primers for TCR Jbeta segments was used. The CDR3 region of rearranged TCR beta genes was amplified from genomic DNA with a multiplex PCR assay. The Illumina HiSeq System was used to sequence the amplified TCR beta libraries as 87-base-pair reads. In the paper's pipeline: In a later analysis, tens of millions of unique TCR beta chains were counted across the approximately 640 repertoires, and around 10 million of these chains were shared by at least two donors. To remove PCR and sequencing errors, raw reads were error-corrected and collapsed into unique sequences using a nearest-neighbor algorithm that merged closely related sequences. CDR3 sequences were aligned to IMGT reference sequences to assign V, D and J gene segments. For a sequence to be retained, a match of at least six nucleotides to both a V gene segment and a J gene segment was required. Rearrangements were classified as productive when the CDR3 lacked stop codons and remained in frame with V and J, and all other rearrangements were classified as non-productive. Following IMGT convention, CDR3 was defined as the stretch from the second conserved V-encoded cysteine up to the conserved J-encoded phenylalanine. Sequences without an unambiguous match to a single V gene segment were excluded from the earlier analysis of almost 600 of the donors. An earlier analysis of fewer than 750 of the donors called V segments functional above 56.7% productive rearrangements and segregating when the between-donor standard deviation exceeded 5%. A statistical classification framework was built for diagnosing cytomegalovirus status from the catalog of TCR beta chain sequences. In a later analysis, TCR nucleotide sequences were compared against IMGT/GENE-DB human TR gene sequences so that V and J genes could be assigned. In a later analysis, CDR3 sequences and most-parsimonious VDJ recombination scenarios were assigned using the TCRdist pipeline. In a later analysis, each TCR beta chain was defined by its CDR3 amino acid sequence together with its V-gene family, and reads without a unique V-gene family were excluded. To address suspected cross-contamination and a sequencing artifact, a later analysis removed a few hundred highly shared, low-generation-probability nucleotide sequences. A later analysis calculated a clonal expansion index for each public chain from normalized within-repertoire ranks of inferred template counts. In a later analysis, generation probabilities were computed using a VDJ recombination model fitted to out-of-frame rearrangements, and the results were checked against IGoR. A later analysis scored TCR-TCR, TCR-HLA and TCR-CMV co-occurrence with hypergeometric tests, applying a repertoire-size bias correction to TCR pairs. In a later analysis, false discovery rates were estimated by permuting HLA or CMV assignments 20 times. In a later analysis, co-occurring TCRs were grouped using DBSCAN, and TCRdist sequence similarity was added for clustering within HLA-allele-positive subsets. For co-occurrence clustering, repertoires with fewer than 30,000 or more than 120,000 public chains were excluded, along with roughly 5 repertoires with anomalous nucleotide sharing. This is the immuneACCESS table as TCRdb keeps it, with only in-frame sequences that have V and J called. A part of the clones is gone; compared with another copy, unresolved V genes explain less than half, and the rest is unexplained. V and J calls and clone size are those listed in that table; D and trimming were worked out from the DNA. The sample table records around 150,000 clones; 65% to 70% of these occur just once. About 10% of the sample is in the top ten clones.

The record originates from a study of cytomegalovirus exposure and HLA in healthy donors (dated by TCRdb to about 2017). Regarding the complete study: An earlier analysis of fewer than 750 of the donors reported around 280 Gb of sequence data and about 120 million unique TCR beta sequences obtained from about 180 million T cells. Roughly 300 gigabases of sequencing data and around 85 million unique TCR sequences made up an early release that covered about 640 HLA-typed donors. Of the roughly 400 genotyped donors, over 65% fell in the genetic ancestry cluster associated with self-reported Caucasian donors. The aim of the study was to test whether cataloging public T cell receptors could identify signatures of past pathogen exposure. The study profiled the T cell repertoires of under 850 subjects by immunosequencing and related them to cytomegalovirus serostatus. Along with the roughly 700-subject first cohort, a separate validation cohort of over a hundred different subjects was used. To predict cytomegalovirus infection status, the study brought together high-throughput TCR immunosequencing, statistical association of individual TCRs with disease status, and machine learning. To study patterns of TCR occurrence, a later analysis re-analyzed previously published TCR beta repertoires from several hundred donors and added high-resolution HLA genotyping. In the later analysis, no new phenotypic data were used to find candidate immune exposures; instead, reliance was placed on TCR beta sequences and their occurrence across donors. To decide whether each TCR beta V gene segment behaved as functional or pseudogenic, an earlier analysis of some 540 of the donors relied on high-throughput TCR beta sequencing. Donor age, sex, ethnicity and CMV serostatus were compiled together with the repertoire data. A later genetic analysis took genome-wide SNP genotypes for about 65% of the roughly 670 donors and used that subset as a discovery cohort. Every repertoire in the discovery cohort had been generated on one and the same sequencing platform. Both class I and class II loci were covered by HLA typing, at four-digit resolution. Typing coverage varied by locus: about 620-640 donors for A, B, C, DRB1 and DQB1; approximately 500 for DQA1; more than 600 for DPA1; around 490 for DPB1. Five DR-DQ haplotypes were handled as single units for association and clustering because linkage in the cohort was strong. Among roughly 400 genotyped donors of the cohort, an average of roughly 230,000 unique TCR beta nucleotide sequences was sequenced per donor, of which about 19% were non-productive.

In total, just over 650 healthy bone marrow donors made up the cohort. At the time of sampling, every cohort member was nominally healthy, though immune exposures that went unrecorded were likely present. The donor tested CMV seropositive and was one of the 289 seropositive cohort members. A peripheral blood sample was collected from each donor, and TCR beta sequencing was performed on peripheral blood mononuclear cells. Genomic DNA extraction from the blood cell samples was performed with the Qiagen DNeasy Blood Extraction Kit. The CDR3 has 16 amino acids, counting the end cysteine and phenylalanine. Only the CDR3 DNA is retained, 48 bases long and in frame from the first base. V is clipped by 5 bases and J by 1 base, and the sequence between their germline boundaries is 18 bases long. Taken from the germline V gene, the CDR1 and CDR2 loops are SGHRS and YFSETQ. Overall results and qualifications from the work: The authors suggested that the approach could potentially be extended to other disease states and immunological phenotypes. This cohort had only TCR beta chains sequenced, and the lack of alpha or paired-chain data limited which features could be detected. Broadly in line with IMGT annotations, most TCR beta V segments showed up in productive rearrangements about 87% or about 30% of the time in an earlier analysis of some 590 of the donors. A cluster of highly shared sequence variants was judged likely to be a technical artifact of the sequencing pipeline. Immune exposure information for the cohort was limited to CMV serostatus. A later analysis associated 15,000 or so TCR beta sequences with specific HLA alleles at a false discovery rate of 0.05. Assigning TCR associations to individual alleles was difficult when HLA alleles, especially DR and DQ, strongly co-occurred. In a later analysis, HLA-associated TCR beta chains showed more clonal expansion and lower generation probabilities than non-associated chains that were equally common. Linkage disequilibrium might explain the correlated functional status among segregating V segments, but an unknown experimental factor could not be ruled out. The classifier was reported to diagnose cytomegalovirus status with high specificity and sensitivity in both the original and validation cohorts. An association between a missense DCLRE1C variant and V-gene and J-gene trimming of TCR beta chains was found in a later genetic analysis and replicated in an independent cohort. In a later analysis, TCR association rates were found to vary across HLA loci, with the most associated TCRs seen for DRB1 alleles and the fewest for HLA-C alleles. The presence/absence analyses assumed that sequencing depth was roughly uniform across donors, and that assumption may not be true. In a later genetic analysis, fewer N-insertions in productive TCRs were reported among donors in an Asian-associated ancestry cluster than the roughly 700-donor mean. Because HLA typing was unavailable for some donors at each locus, only the typed subset was used in association tests. Most TCR sequences were seen in very few donors, while some public TCRs were found in many individuals. Because counts were too low, about 18 rarely observed V segments, including chromosome 9 orphons, were excluded from the earlier analysis of 587 of the donors. A later analysis found that most CMV-associated TCR beta chains appeared HLA-restricted, with HLA associations seemingly driven largely by CMV exposure. In the study, 150 to 200 TCR beta chains were listed as associated with cytomegalovirus. In vitro tests confirmed that three of the cytomegalovirus-associated TCR beta chains recognize cytomegalovirus antigens. The 87-base-pair reads could not distinguish some IMGT-functional V segments, including TRBV6-2 and TRBV6-3, so those segments were excluded. A further reported finding was that TCR beta sequences accurately predicted the HLA-A and HLA-B alleles for most subjects in the first cohort. According to a later analysis, parvovirus B19, influenza, CMV and Epstein-Barr virus appeared linked to several top co-occurrence clusters.

Sequenced input: PBMCs. The chain uses TRBV5-1 and TRBJ1-2; matching of 6 bases hints at TRBD1 as the D gene. This TCR was sampled from a man aged 30 to 45 in good health and CMV-seropositive. The DNA is as follows: TGCGCCAGCAGGATGACCGGGACAACTCATAACTATGGCTACACCTTC. This gives the protein CASRMTGTTHNYGYTF.